The present T cell receptor beta chain was sequenced within a study of cytomegalovirus exposure and HLA in healthy donors. Study-level findings and limits: With later analysis, a missense DCLRE1C variant became linked to TCR beta V- and J-gene trimming. Sequencing probably produced one cluster of sequence variants that were highly shared.

Germline loops: CDR1 SEHNR, CDR2 FQNEAQ (reference sequence). V lost 5 bases and J lost 7, with 11 bases in between. The CDR3 length is 12 residues. PCR amplification relied on 60 Vbeta primers (plus 13 Jbeta primers). Here immunoSEQ multiplex PCR was the method, and the copy in TCRdb shows in-frame clones only, minus some. The sample holds approximately 120,000 clones, 65% to 90% seen once. With regard to this clone: Its antigen is undetermined.

This cohort consisted of healthy bone marrow donors. The chain employs TRBV7-9 and TRBJ1-2; no definite D call. Source material: PBMCs. The sequence came from a woman in her twenties or thirties in good health and CMV-seronegative. CDR3 DNA: TGTGCCAGCAGCCCCCCCTCCGTTGGCTACACCTTC. It yields the protein CASSPPSVGYTF.